This T cell receptor (beta chain) appears in the sequencing data of a study of cytomegalovirus exposure and HLA in healthy donors. Whole-study findings and limits: Immune exposure information available was restricted to CMV serostatus. The authors reported that TCR beta sequences could predict HLA-A and HLA-B alleles. These predictions were accurate for most subjects in the first cohort.

The germline V and J ends were trimmed by 3 bases and 6 bases, with 11 bases remaining between them. This CDR3 is built from 13 residues. Germline values: CDR1 SEHNR, CDR2 FQNEAQ (reference sequence). 13 Jbeta primers and 60 Vbeta primers were used for the PCR. Sequencing used immunoSEQ multiplex PCR; TCRdb keeps in-frame clones, though not all of them. The sample lists tens of thousands of clones, almost 80% occurring once. This clone was counted between two and nine times. Its antigen is currently unknown. The chain joins TRBV7-9 to TRBJ1-2, with D tentatively TRBD1 (6 bases). This clonotype was sampled from a woman between 35 and 50 years old in good health and CMV-seropositive. Specimen: PBMCs. CDR3 region: CASSLTNRDGYTF. The CDR3 bases are TGTGCCAGCAGCTTGACAAACAGGGATGGCTACACCTTC.